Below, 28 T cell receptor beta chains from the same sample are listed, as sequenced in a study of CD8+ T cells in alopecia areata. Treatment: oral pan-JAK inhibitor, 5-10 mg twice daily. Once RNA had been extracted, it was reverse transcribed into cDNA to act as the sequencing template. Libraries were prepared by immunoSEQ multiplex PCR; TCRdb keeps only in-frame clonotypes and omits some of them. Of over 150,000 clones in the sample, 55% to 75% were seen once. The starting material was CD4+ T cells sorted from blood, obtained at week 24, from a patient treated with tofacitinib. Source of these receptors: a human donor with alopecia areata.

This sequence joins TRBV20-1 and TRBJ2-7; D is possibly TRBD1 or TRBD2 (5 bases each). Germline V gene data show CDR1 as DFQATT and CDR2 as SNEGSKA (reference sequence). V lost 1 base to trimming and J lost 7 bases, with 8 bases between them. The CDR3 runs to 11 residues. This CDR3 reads CSARGGKEQYF. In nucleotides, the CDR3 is TGCAGTGCTAGAGGGGGGAAGGAGCAGTACTTC.

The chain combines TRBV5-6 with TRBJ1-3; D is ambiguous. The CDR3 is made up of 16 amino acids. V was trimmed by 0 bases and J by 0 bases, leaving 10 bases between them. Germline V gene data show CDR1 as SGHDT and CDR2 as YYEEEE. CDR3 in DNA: TGTGCCAGCAGCTTGGCAGGAAACCCCTCTGGAAACACCATATATTTT. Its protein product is CASSLAGNPSGNTIYF.

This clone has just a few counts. CDR3 nucleotides: TGTGCCAGCCAAAGGACAGAAAGTAATAATTCACCCCTCCACTTT. Protein: CASQRTESNNSPLHF. The chain carries TRBV27 and TRBJ1-6; a weak D match, TRBD1 (6 bases). This CDR3 spans 15 amino acids. Germline CDR1 MNHEY, CDR2 SMNVEV (reference sequence). Between the trimmed V and J ends, which lost 8 bases and 5 bases, there was a span of 16 bases.

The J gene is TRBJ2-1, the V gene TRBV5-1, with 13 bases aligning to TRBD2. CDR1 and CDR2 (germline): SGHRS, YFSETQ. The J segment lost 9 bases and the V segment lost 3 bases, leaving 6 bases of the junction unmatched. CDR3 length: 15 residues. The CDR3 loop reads CASSWGTSGVGEQFF. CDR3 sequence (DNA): TGCGCCAGCAGCTGGGGGACTAGCGGGGTTGGTGAGCAGTTCTTC.

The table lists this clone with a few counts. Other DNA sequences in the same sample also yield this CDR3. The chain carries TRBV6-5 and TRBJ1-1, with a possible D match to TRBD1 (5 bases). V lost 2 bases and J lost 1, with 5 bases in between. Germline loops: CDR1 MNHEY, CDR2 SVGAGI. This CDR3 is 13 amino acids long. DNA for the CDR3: TGTGCCAGCAGTTACGGACAGAACACTGAAGCTTTCTTT. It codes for CASSYGQNTEAFF.

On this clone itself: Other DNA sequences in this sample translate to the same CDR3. The CDR3 nucleotides are TGCAGCGTTCGACGGGAGACCCAGTACTTC. The encoded protein is CSVRRETQYF. This chain connects TRBV29-1 to TRBJ2-5; D is ambiguous. The V and J ends lost 5 bases and 5 bases respectively, with 6 bases between them. The CDR3 loop spans 10 amino acids. Germline V CDR1 and CDR2: SQVTM, ANQGSEA. Combining the CDR3 with reference TRBV29-1 and TRBJ2-5 gives the whole variable domain SAVISQKPSRDICQRGTSLTIQCQVDSQVTMMFWYRQQPGQSLTLIATANQGSEATYESGFVIDKFPISRPNLTFSTLTVSNMSPEDSSIYLCSVRRETQYFGPGTRLLVL.

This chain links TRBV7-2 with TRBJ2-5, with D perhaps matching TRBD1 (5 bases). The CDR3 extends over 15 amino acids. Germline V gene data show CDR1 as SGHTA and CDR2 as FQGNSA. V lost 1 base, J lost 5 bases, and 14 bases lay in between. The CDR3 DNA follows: TGTGCCAGCAGCTTAGATATGGGGCGCAGGGAGACCCAGTACTTC. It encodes CASSLDMGRRETQYF.

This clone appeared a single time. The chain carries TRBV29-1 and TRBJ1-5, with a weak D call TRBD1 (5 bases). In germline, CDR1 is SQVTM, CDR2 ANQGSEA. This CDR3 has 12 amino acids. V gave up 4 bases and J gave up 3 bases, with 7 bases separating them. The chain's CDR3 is CSVGQTNQPQHF. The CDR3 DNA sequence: TGCAGCGTTGGACAGACCAATCAGCCCCAGCATTTT.

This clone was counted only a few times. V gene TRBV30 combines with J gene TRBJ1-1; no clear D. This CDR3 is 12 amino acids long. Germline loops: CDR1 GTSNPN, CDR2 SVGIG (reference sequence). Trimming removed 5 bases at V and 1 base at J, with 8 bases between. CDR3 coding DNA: TGTGCCTGGTGTCGTTCGAACACTGAAGCTTTCTTT. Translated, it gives CAWCRSNTEAFF.

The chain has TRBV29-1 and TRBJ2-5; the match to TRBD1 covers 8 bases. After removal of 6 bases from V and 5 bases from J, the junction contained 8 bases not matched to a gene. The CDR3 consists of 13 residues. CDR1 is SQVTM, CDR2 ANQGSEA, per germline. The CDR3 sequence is CSVELTGAETQYF. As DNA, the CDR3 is TGCAGCGTCGAGTTGACAGGGGCTGAGACCCAGTACTTC. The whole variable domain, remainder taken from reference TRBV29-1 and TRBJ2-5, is SAVISQKPSRDICQRGTSLTIQCQVDSQVTMMFWYRQQPGQSLTLIATANQGSEATYESGFVIDKFPISRPNLTFSTLTVSNMSPEDSSIYLCSVELTGAETQYFGPGTRLLVL.

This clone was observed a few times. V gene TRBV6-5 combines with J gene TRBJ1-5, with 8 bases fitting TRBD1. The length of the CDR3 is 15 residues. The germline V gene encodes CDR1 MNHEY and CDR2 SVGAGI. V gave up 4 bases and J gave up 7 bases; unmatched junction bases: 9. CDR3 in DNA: TGTGCCAGCAGTTCCTCGGGACAGGACGGGCAGCCCCAGCATTTT. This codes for CASSSSGQDGQPQHF.

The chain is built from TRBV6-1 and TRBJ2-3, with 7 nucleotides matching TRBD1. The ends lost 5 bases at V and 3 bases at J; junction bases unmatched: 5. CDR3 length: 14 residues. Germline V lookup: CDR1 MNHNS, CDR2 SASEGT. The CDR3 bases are TGTGCCAGCAGTACAGGGGTGTGGACAGATACGCAGTATTTT. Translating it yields CASSTGVWTDTQYF.

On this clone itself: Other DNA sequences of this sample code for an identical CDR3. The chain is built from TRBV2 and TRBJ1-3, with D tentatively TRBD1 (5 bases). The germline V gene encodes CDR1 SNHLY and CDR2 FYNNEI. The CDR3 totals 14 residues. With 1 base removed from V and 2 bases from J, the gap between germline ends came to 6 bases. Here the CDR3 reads CASSEGRAGNTIYF. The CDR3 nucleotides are TGTGCCAGCAGTGAAGGCAGGGCTGGAAACACCATATATTTT.

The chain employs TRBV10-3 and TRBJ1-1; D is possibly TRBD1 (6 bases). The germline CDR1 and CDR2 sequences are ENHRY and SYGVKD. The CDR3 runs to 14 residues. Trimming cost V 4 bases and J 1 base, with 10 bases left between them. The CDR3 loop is CAISVVQGNTEAFF. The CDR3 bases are TGTGCCATCAGTGTAGTACAGGGGAACACTGAAGCTTTCTTT.

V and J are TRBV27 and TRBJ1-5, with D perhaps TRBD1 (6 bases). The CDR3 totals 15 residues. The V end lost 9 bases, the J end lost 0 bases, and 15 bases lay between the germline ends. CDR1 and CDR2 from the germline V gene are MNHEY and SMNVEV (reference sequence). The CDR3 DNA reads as TGTGCCAGTCACCCTCAGGGGAGTAGCAATCAGCCCCAGCATTTT. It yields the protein CASHPQGSSNQPQHF.

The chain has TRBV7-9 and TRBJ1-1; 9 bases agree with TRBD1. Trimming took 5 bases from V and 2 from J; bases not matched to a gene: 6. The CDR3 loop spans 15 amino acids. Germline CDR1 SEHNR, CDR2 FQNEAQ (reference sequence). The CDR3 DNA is TGTGCCAGCAGCGAGGGACAGGGCTTTAACACTGAAGCTTTCTTT. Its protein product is CASSEGQGFNTEAFF.

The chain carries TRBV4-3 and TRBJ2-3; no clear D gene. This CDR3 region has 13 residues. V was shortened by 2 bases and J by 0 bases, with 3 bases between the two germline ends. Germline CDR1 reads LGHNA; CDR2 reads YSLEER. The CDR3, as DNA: TGCGCCAGCAGCCAATTCAGCACAGATACGCAGTATTTT. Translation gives CASSQFSTDTQYF.

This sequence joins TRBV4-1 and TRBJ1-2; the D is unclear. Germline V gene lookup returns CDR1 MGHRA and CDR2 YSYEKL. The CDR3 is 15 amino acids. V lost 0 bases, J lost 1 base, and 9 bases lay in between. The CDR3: CASSQDRAVNYGYTF. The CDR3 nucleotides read TGCGCCAGCAGCCAAGACCGGGCCGTTAACTATGGCTACACCTTC.

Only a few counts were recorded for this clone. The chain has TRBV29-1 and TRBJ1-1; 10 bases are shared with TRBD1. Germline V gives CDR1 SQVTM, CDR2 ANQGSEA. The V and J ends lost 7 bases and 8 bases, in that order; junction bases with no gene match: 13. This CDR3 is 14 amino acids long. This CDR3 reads CSAPTGTGVSEAFF. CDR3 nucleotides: TGCAGCGCCCCTACCGGGACAGGGGTATCGGAAGCTTTCTTT.

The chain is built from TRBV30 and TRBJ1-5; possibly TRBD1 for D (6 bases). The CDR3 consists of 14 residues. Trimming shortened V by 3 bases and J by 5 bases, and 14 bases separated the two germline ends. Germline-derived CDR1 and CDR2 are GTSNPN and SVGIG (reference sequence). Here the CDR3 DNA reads TGTGCCTGGAGCCATCCAGGGGCGGATCAGCCCCAGCATTTT. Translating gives CAWSHPGADQPQHF.

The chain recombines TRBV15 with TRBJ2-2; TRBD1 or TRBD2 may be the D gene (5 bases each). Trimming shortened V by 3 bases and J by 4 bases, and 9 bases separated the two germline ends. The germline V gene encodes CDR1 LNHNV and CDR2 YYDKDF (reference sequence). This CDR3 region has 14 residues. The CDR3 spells CATSSKRGTGELFF. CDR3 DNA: TGTGCCACCAGCAGCAAGAGGGGCACCGGGGAGCTGTTTTTT.

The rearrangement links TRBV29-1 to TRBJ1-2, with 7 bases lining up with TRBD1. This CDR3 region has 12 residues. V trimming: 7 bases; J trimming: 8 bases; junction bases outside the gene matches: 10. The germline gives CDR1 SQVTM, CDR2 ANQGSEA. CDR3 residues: CSGTYRGGGYTF. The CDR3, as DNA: TGCAGCGGAACCTACAGGGGCGGGGGCTACACCTTC.

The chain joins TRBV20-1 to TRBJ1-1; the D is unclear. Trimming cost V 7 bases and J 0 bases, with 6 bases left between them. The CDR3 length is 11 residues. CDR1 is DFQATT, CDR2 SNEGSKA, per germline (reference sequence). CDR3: CSGSVNTEAFF. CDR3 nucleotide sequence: TGCAGTGGGTCGGTGAACACTGAAGCTTTCTTT.

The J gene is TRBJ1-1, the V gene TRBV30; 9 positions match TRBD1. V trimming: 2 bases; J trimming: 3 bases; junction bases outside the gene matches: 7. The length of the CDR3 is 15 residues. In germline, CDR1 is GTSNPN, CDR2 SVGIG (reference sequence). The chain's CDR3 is CAWSLQGAFYTEAFF. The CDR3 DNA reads TGTGCCTGGAGTTTACAGGGGGCTTTCTACACTGAAGCTTTCTTT.

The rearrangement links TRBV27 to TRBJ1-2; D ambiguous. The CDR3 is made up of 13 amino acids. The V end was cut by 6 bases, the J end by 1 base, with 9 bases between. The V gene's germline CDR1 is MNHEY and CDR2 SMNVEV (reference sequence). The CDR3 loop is CASSPAVNYGYTF. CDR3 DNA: TGTGCCAGCAGCCCCGCTGTTAACTATGGCTACACCTTC.

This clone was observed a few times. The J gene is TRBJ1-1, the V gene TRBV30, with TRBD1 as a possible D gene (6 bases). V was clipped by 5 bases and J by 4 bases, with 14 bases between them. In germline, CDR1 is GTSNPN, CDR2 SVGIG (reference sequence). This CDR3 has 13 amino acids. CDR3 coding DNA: TGTGCCTGGGAGGCAGGGGCCGCCACTGAAGCTTTCTTT. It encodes CAWEAGAATEAFF. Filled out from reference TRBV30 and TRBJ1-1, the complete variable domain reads SQTIHQWPATLVQPVGSPLSLECTVEGTSNPNLYWYRQAAGRGLQLLFYSVGIGQISSEVPQNLSASRPQDRQFILSSKKLLLSDSGFYLCAWEAGAATEAFFGQGTRLTVV.

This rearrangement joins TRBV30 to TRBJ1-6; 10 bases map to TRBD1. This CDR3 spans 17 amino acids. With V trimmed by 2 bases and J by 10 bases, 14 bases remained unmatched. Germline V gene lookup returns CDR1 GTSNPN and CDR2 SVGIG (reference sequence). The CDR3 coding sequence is TGTGCCTGGAGTACGCACCGGACAGGGGGTAATGGGTCACCCCTCCACTTT. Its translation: CAWSTHRTGGNGSPLHF.

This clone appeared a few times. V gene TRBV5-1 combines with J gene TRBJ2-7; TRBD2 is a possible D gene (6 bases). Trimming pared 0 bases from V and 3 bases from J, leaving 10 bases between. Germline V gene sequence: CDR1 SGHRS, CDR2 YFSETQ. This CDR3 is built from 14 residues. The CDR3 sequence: CASSLGGEVYEQYF. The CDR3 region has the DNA TGCGCCAGCAGCTTGGGTGGGGAGGTCTACGAGCAGTACTTC.